This note documents a single T cell receptor (beta chain) sequence. Its target is not known. TCRdb keeps only in-frame clones here, not all; method: immunoSEQ multiplex PCR. The sample contains 4,500 or so clones, 62% of which appear only once. This specimen belongs to a study of radiation and T cells in renal cell carcinoma. CDR3 length: 12 amino acids. V shed 3 bases and J shed 3 bases, with 3 bases lying between them. CDR1 is LNHDA and CDR2 is SQIVND in the germline V gene (reference sequence). General study points: Top tumor clonotypes rose in blood 2 weeks post-radiation, then contracted. Dominant CDR3 motifs occupied more repertoire in irradiated than control tumors. Irradiated tumors had higher TCR clonality than control tumors.

Indicated treatment: 15 Gy SBRT to primary tumor, nephrectomy 4 weeks later. Nephrectomy followed 15 Gy stereotactic body radiation by 4 weeks. The receptor was derived from a woman in her sixties with renal cell carcinoma. The specimen comprised tumor tissue, sampled from a patient whose treatment included radiotherapy and nephrectomy. The chain uses TRBV19 and TRBJ1-5; D gene ambiguous. The CDR3 region is CASSIPNQPQHF. The DNA for the CDR3 is TGTGCCAGTAGTATCCCCAATCAGCCCCAGCATTTT.